This TCR beta chain was retrieved from a study of cytomegalovirus exposure and HLA in healthy donors. Primers: 60 Vbeta forward and 13 Jbeta reverse. Assay used: immunoSEQ multiplex PCR; TCRdb lists only in-frame clones, some missing. The sample carries tens of thousands of clones, roughly 89% recorded once. Germline CDR1 and CDR2: LGHNT and FRNRAP. The ends were cut back, 0 bases at V and 1 base at J, with 16 bases in the middle. The CDR3 covers 18 residues. A word on this clone: Its antigen is currently unknown.

Overall study findings and caveats: Upon later analysis, HLA-associated TCR beta chains proved more clonally expanded than other, equally common chains. The study recorded 150 to 200 TCR beta chains that were cytomegalovirus-associated.

This clonotype originated in a boy aged 10-17 years in good health and CMV-seronegative. The chain uses TRBV12-5 and TRBJ1-5, with D possibly being TRBD1 (6 bases). Sequenced material: PBMCs. CDR3 nucleotides: TGTGCTAGTGGTTTGGTAGCGGGGGCACTTGGGAGCAATCAGCCCCAGCATTTT. Amino acids: CASGLVAGALGSNQPQHF.